Sequencing of this T cell receptor beta chain was carried out in a study of patients and donors after allogeneic stem cell transplantation. Using its own MiXCR run on the RT-PCR reads, TCRdb lists one record per CDR3 protein. The table lists fewer than 250,000 distinct CDR3 sequences, roughly 13% of them singletons. This CDR3 has 13 amino acids. Germline V gene sequence: CDR1 DFQATT, CDR2 SNEGSKA (reference sequence). Trimming removed 5 bases at V and 1 base at J, with 11 bases between. V usage is TRBV20-1 and J usage is TRBJ1-2; perhaps TRBD1 as D (5 bases). Sequencing was performed on blood, either unsorted or a sorted T cell fraction (not recorded which). The receptor was derived from a human donor who was either an allogeneic HSCT recipient or a stem cell or donor lymphocyte infusion donor (not recorded which). It is not recorded whose cells these are; they may come from a transplant donor. The CDR3, as DNA: TGCAGTGCTTGCCGGGACTGTAACTATGGCTACACCTTC. Translation gives CSACRDCNYGYTF.